This T cell receptor beta chain came from a study of blood T cell repertoires in COVID-19. Sequencing was performed with immunoSEQ multiplex PCR; in TCRdb, only in-frame clones are kept and a portion is missing. Of about 140,000 clones in the sample, over 65% were seen once. The V gene's germline CDR1 is KGHSH and CDR2 LQKENI. The CDR3 is made up of 15 amino acids. Trimming cost V 4 bases and J 3 bases; bases outside gene matches: 9. The sequenced sample consisted of peripheral blood. This rearrangement joins TRBV18 to TRBJ2-7; TRBD1 agrees at 7 bases. The source is an elderly woman with active or convalescent COVID-19. CDR3: CASSLPGQLDYEQYF. DNA of the CDR3: TGTGCCAGCTCACTACCGGGACAGTTAGACTACGAGCAGTACTTC. Using reference TRBV18 and TRBJ2-7 for the parts outside the CDR3, the full variable domain is NAGVMQNPRHLVRRRGQEARLRCSPMKGHSHVYWYRQLPEEGLKFMVYLQKENIIDESGMPKERFSAEFPKEGPSILRIQQVVRGDSAAYFCASSLPGQLDYEQYFGPGTRLTVT.